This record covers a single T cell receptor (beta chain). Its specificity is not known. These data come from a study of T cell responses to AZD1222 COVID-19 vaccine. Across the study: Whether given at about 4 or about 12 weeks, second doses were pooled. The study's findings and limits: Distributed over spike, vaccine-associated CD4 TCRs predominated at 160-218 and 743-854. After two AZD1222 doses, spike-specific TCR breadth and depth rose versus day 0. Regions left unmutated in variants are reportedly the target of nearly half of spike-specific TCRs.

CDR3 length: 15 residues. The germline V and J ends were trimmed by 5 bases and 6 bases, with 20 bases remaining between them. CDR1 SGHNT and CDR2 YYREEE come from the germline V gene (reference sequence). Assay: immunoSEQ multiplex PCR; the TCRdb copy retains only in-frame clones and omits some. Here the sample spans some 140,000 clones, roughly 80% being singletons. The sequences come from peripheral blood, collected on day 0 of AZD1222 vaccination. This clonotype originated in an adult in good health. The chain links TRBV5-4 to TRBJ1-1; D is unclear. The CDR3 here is CASSLPEGTIAEAFF. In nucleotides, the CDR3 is TGTGCCAGCAGTCTGCCGGAGGGAACGATCGCTGAAGCTTTCTTT.